The rows below give T cell receptor beta chains drawn from one sample of a study of blood T cell repertoires in COVID-19. Clones were read by immunoSEQ multiplex PCR, and TCRdb kept only the in-frame ones, dropping some. The sample lists some 95,000 clones; over 70% were seen once. The source material was peripheral blood. Receptors originate from a man between 70 and 80 years old with acute or convalescent COVID-19. Both conserved end residues are part of each CDR3. A D gene is named only where the DNA matches it firmly. Expanded clones are given a class, and other clones once, few, many or no size at all.

TGTGCCAGCAGCCTCGGACTAGCGGGGGGCAGAGAGCAGTACTTC CASSLGLAGGREQYF NA TRBD2 TRBJ2-7 TRBV14
TGTGCCAGCAGTCAAGGACAGGCCTATGGCTACACCTTC CASSQGQAYGYTF once TRBD1 TRBJ1-2 TRBV3-1/TRBV3-2
TGTGCCAGCAGTTACGATAGAACAGTCAATGAGCAGTTCTTC CASSYDRTVNEQFF NA NA TRBJ2-1 TRBV6-5
TGCGCCAGCAGCTTGGGGACAGGGATGGCCTACGAGCAGTACTTC CASSLGTGMAYEQYF NA TRBD1 TRBJ2-7 TRBV5-1
TGTGCCAGCAGCTCGGGACAGGCCAATTCACCCCTCCACTTT CASSSGQANSPLHF NA TRBD1 TRBJ1-6 TRBV7-8
TGTGCCAGCAGTTTTAGGGGGGGCCTGGTCAATCAGCCCCAGCATTTT CASSFRGGLVNQPQHF NA NA TRBJ1-5 TRBV27
TGCGCCAGCAGCGCCGAAGAGGGGGCAACTGAAGCTTTCTTT CASSAEEGATEAFF once TRBD1 TRBJ1-1 TRBV5-1
TGTGCCAGCGCGCGCGTTAACTACGAGCAGTACTTC CASARVNYEQYF NA NA TRBJ2-7 TRBV3-1/TRBV3-2
TGTGCCAGTAGCACGACAGGGTCCTACGAGCAGTACTTC CASSTTGSYEQYF NA TRBD1 TRBJ2-7 TRBV19
TGTGCCAGCAGCTCCTTTCCATGGGGCCTGCGGAGCGAGCAGTACTTC CASSSFPWGLRSEQYF NA NA TRBJ2-7 TRBV7-4
TGTGCCAGCAGCCTCGACAGGTACGAGCAGTACTTC CASSLDRYEQYF NA NA TRBJ2-7 TRBV11-2
TGCGCCAGCAGCTTGGGTGCGGGGCACACAGATACGCAGTATTTT CASSLGAGHTDTQYF NA NA TRBJ2-3 TRBV5-1
TGCGCCAGCAGCCCACAGGGATTCGAGACCCAGTACTTC CASSPQGFETQYF NA NA TRBJ2-5 TRBV5-1
TGTGCCAGCAGCGCCCGACTAGCGGGAAGCACCGGGGAGCTGTTTTTT CASSARLAGSTGELFF few TRBD2 TRBJ2-2 TRBV7-6
TGTGCCAGCAGTGAAGCTCCCACCTACGAGCAGTACTTC CASSEAPTYEQYF few NA TRBJ2-7 TRBV2
TGTGCCAGCAGCCCGCAGACAGGGCTGGGAAACTATGGCTACACCTTC CASSPQTGLGNYGYTF once TRBD1 TRBJ1-2 TRBV5-4
TGTGCCAGCAGCCTCACAGCGGGAGGCTACAATGAGCAGTTCTTC CASSLTAGGYNEQFF NA TRBD2 TRBJ2-1 TRBV7-2
TGTGCCAGCAGCTTGCCAAAGCGGGAGGATTACACAGATACGCAGTATTTT CASSLPKREDYTDTQYF NA TRBD2 TRBJ2-3 TRBV5-4
NA CASRVAGGIHNEQFF NA NA TRBJ2-1 TRBV21-1
TGTGCCAGCAGCTGGGACAGGGGATTAGGAAACACCATATATTTT CASSWDRGLGNTIYF once TRBD1 TRBJ1-3 TRBV5-5
TGTGCCAGCAGCGCCGGGGTTAGCAATCAGCCCCAGCATTTT CASSAGVSNQPQHF few NA TRBJ1-5 TRBV9
TGTGCCAGCAGCTCCGAAATGATATTACCGGGACAGGGGGCGCGTGGCTACACCTTC CASSSEMILPGQGARGYTF NA TRBD1 TRBJ1-2 TRBV7-9